Below, 24 T cell receptor beta chains from the same sample are listed, as sequenced in a study of response to subunit inactivated influenza vaccine. Using its own MiXCR run on the RT-PCR reads, TCRdb lists one record per CDR3 protein. The data hold around 530,000 distinct CDR3 sequences, with approximately 15% observed a single time. The input for sequencing was CD4+ T cells sorted from PBMCs, taken 23 months after vaccination. Receptors were obtained from a man between 50 and 75 years old who received an inactivated influenza vaccine.

The rearrangement joins TRBV6-1 to TRBJ2-7, with D possibly TRBD1 on 6 matching bases. CDR3 length equals 13 residues. Germline values: CDR1 MNHNS, CDR2 SASEGT. V was cut by 4 bases and J by 4 bases, with 11 bases left in between. CDR3: CASSVHRDYEQYF. CDR3 DNA: TGTGCCAGCAGTGTCCACAGGGATTACGAGCAGTACTTC.

This clonotype was counted only a few times. The J gene is TRBJ1-2, the V gene TRBV7-9, with 8 positions matching TRBD1. CDR1 SEHNR and CDR2 FQNEAQ come from the germline V gene (reference sequence). Unmatched junction bases numbered 8, after V lost 3 bases and J lost 8 bases. The CDR3 is 14 amino acids. The CDR3, as DNA: TGTGCCAGCAGCTTTAGGACAGGGAACGGCGGCTACACCTTC. As protein: CASSFRTGNGGYTF.

This rearrangement joins TRBV10-3 to TRBJ1-5, with D hard to call. CDR1 ENHRY and CDR2 SYGVKD come from the germline V gene. The CDR3 has 16 amino acids. V lost 3 bases to trimming and J lost 0 bases, with 12 bases between them. This CDR3 reads CAISEAVSHSNQPQHF. CDR3 DNA: TGTGCCATCAGTGAAGCGGTATCACATAGCAATCAGCCCCAGCATTTT.

This clonotype has ten or more counts. This CDR3 reads CASSETGGVWANVLTF. The CDR3 bases are TGTGCCAGCAGTGAAACAGGGGGCGTCTGGGCCAACGTCCTGACTTTC. The chain couples TRBV2 to TRBJ2-6; TRBD1 matches 9 bases. The length of the CDR3 is 16 residues. The ends lost 2 bases at V and 5 bases at J; junction bases unmatched: 4. In germline, CDR1 is SNHLY, CDR2 FYNNEI. Supplemented by reference TRBV2 and TRBJ2-6, the full variable domain reads EPEVTQTPSHQVTQMGQEVILRCVPISNHLYFYWYRQILGQKVEFLVSFYNNEISEKSEIFDDQFSVERPDGSNFTLKIRSTKLEDSAMYFCASSETGGVWANVLTFGAGSRLTVL.

This clonotype was picked up a small number of times. V is TRBV9 and J is TRBJ2-1; TRBD1 agrees at 7 bases. With 2 bases clipped from V and 3 bases from J, the junction kept 8 bases outside the gene matches. The CDR3 loop spans 16 amino acids. Germline CDR1 is SGDLS and CDR2 is YYNGEE. The CDR3 nucleotides read TGTGCCAGCAGCGTTTCCCCCGGGACAGACTACAATGAGCAGTTCTTC. The encoded protein is CASSVSPGTDYNEQFF.

This clonotype was picked up a small number of times. The gene calls are TRBV20-1 and TRBJ1-5; D is undetermined. The V gene's germline CDR1 is DFQATT and CDR2 SNEGSKA (reference sequence). Trimming shortened V by 0 bases and J by 2 bases, and 11 bases separated the two germline ends. This CDR3 region has 15 residues. The DNA for the CDR3 is TGCAGTGCTAGAGAGTTGGGGATCGGCAATCAGCCCCAGCATTTT. Its translation is CSARELGIGNQPQHF.

The chain employs TRBV6-5 and TRBJ2-3, with TRBD1 matching 9 bases. The CDR3 sequence is 16 residues long. J was trimmed by 10 bases and V by 2 bases; bases with no gene match: 13. CDR1 and CDR2 from the germline V gene are MNHEY and SVGAGI. CDR3 protein: CASSYATGGAGPAQYF. CDR3 bases: TGTGCCAGCAGTTACGCTACAGGGGGCGCCGGTCCGGCGCAGTATTTT.

V and J are TRBV20-1 and TRBJ2-7; 14 nucleotides match TRBD2. V was pared by 6 bases and J by 1 base, with 8 bases of the junction left unmatched. The length of the CDR3 is 16 residues. The germline V gene has CDR1 DFQATT and CDR2 SNEGSKA (reference sequence). CDR3 in amino acids: CSAHGLAGGGSYEQYF. The CDR3 DNA reads as TGCAGTGCGCACGGACTAGCGGGAGGAGGGTCCTACGAGCAGTACTTC.

The chain has TRBV20-1 and TRBJ2-7; tentative D call: TRBD1 (6 bases). Germline V lookup: CDR1 DFQATT, CDR2 SNEGSKA (reference sequence). There are 14 residues in the CDR3. Trimming removed 5 bases at V and 6 bases at J, with 20 bases between. The CDR3 DNA follows: TGCAGTGCTTACCACGGACAGACGCGGGCCGAGCAGTACTTC. Translated: CSAYHGQTRAEQYF.

V gene TRBV5-1 combines with J gene TRBJ2-5; tentatively, D is TRBD1 (5 bases). Trimming cost V 0 bases and J 2 bases, with 8 bases left between them. This CDR3 has 14 residues. Germline assignment: CDR1 SGHRS and CDR2 YFSETQ. DNA for the CDR3: TGCGCCAGCAGCTTGGAATCAGGGCAAGAGACCCAGTACTTC. Translated: CASSLESGQETQYF.

This clonotype came up many times. The chain has TRBV20-1 and TRBJ2-7; maybe TRBD1 (5 bases). The length of the CDR3 is 11 residues. V gave up 6 bases and J gave up 3 bases, with 9 bases separating them. Germline V CDR1 and CDR2: DFQATT, SNEGSKA (reference sequence). CDR3 coding DNA: TGCAGTGCCCTCGACAGCTACGAGCAGTACTTC. This gives the protein CSALDSYEQYF.

This clonotype was seen repeatedly, ten times or more. This sequence joins TRBV7-2 and TRBJ2-5, with D perhaps matching TRBD1 (5 bases). Between the trimmed V and J ends, which lost 5 bases and 2 bases, there was a span of 9 bases. This CDR3 is built from 13 residues. Germline-derived CDR1 and CDR2 are SGHTA and FQGNSA. CDR3 sequence reads: CASSRQSQETQYF. The CDR3, as DNA: TGTGCCAGCAGCAGACAGTCACAAGAGACCCAGTACTTC.

This clonotype was detected only a few times. The chain is built from TRBV9 and TRBJ2-1; 10 nucleotides align to TRBD2. After removal of 0 bases from V and 5 bases from J, the junction contained 2 bases not matched to a gene. The CDR3 length is 15 residues. The germline V gene encodes CDR1 SGDLS and CDR2 YYNGEE. CDR3 protein: CASSVEAGGNNEQFF. The CDR3 DNA follows: TGTGCCAGCAGCGTAGAAGCGGGGGGGAACAATGAGCAGTTCTTC.

The sample holds a few counts of this clonotype. V usage is TRBV28 and J usage is TRBJ2-7; maybe TRBD1 (6 bases). V lost 6 bases, J lost 0 bases, and 15 bases lay in between. The germline gives CDR1 MDHEN, CDR2 SYDVKM. The CDR3 totals 15 residues. The chain's CDR3 is CASRGMTGNSYEQYF. The DNA for the CDR3 is TGTGCCAGCAGGGGGATGACAGGAAACTCCTACGAGCAGTACTTC.

This clonotype turned up a few times. V is TRBV29-1 and J is TRBJ2-3; weak D call: TRBD2 (6 bases). The CDR3 is 15 residues long. Deletions cut 6 bases from V and 0 bases from J, with 16 bases between. Looked up from germline, CDR1 is SQVTM and CDR2 is ANQGSEA. The CDR3 here is CSVRDFGSSTDTQYF. In nucleotides, the CDR3 is TGCAGCGTGCGGGACTTTGGCTCTAGCACAGATACGCAGTATTTT.

To note about this clonotype: A read error may explain this, as a much larger clone is one base away. The chain employs TRBV4-2 and TRBJ2-1; the D is unclear. Between the trimmed V and J ends, which lost 3 bases and 5 bases, there was a span of 11 bases. CDR1 and CDR2 (germline): LGHNA, YNFKEQ. The CDR3 consists of 14 residues. CDR3 region: CASSHDSGNNEQFF. The CDR3, as DNA: TGTGCCAGCAGCCATGACTCTGGGAACAATGAGCAGTTCTTC.

This clonotype has a handful of counts. The chain has TRBV20-1 and TRBJ1-4; the D is unclear. V shed 3 bases and J shed 10 bases, with 9 bases lying between them. CDR3 length equals 11 residues. The germline V gene has CDR1 DFQATT and CDR2 SNEGSKA (reference sequence). The CDR3 region is CSARRRIKLFF. The CDR3 DNA reads TGCAGTGCTAGGCGCCGGATAAAACTGTTTTTT.

The chain couples TRBV5-1 to TRBJ2-3; the D is unclear. V gave up 0 bases and J gave up 2 bases, with 13 bases separating them. Germline V gene lookup returns CDR1 SGHRS and CDR2 YFSETQ. The CDR3 has 16 residues. The CDR3 DNA reads TGCGCCAGCAGCTTGGGCAGTTCCCTTTTCACAGATACGCAGTATTTT. The encoded protein is CASSLGSSLFTDTQYF.

The chain is built from TRBV20-1 and TRBJ2-7, with 8 bases fitting TRBD2. The CDR3 sequence is 15 residues long. V dropped 0 bases and J dropped 2; count of bases not matched to a gene: 6. CDR1 and CDR2 from the germline V gene are DFQATT and SNEGSKA (reference sequence). In DNA form, the CDR3 reads TGCAGTGCTAGAGATTTTAACGGGAGGGCCTACGAGCAGTACTTC. Its protein product is CSARDFNGRAYEQYF.

This clonotype was counted many times. The rearrangement uses TRBV9 and TRBJ2-2; no reliable D call. V shed 0 bases and J shed 1 base, with 7 bases lying between them. The CDR3 covers 15 residues. Germline CDR1 is SGDLS and CDR2 is YYNGEE. The CDR3, as DNA: TGTGCCAGCAGCGTAGATGTCCTGAACACCGGGGAGCTGTTTTTT. This sequence encodes CASSVDVLNTGELFF.

This clonotype was seen ten or more times. The J gene is TRBJ2-3, the V gene TRBV12-3 or TRBV12-4; tentative D call: TRBD1 (6 bases). The V end lost 4 bases, the J end lost 0 bases, and 8 bases lay between the germline ends. CDR3 length equals 14 residues. The CDR3: CASSSDRSTDTQYF. The CDR3 nucleotides read TGTGCCAGCAGTTCGGACAGAAGCACAGATACGCAGTATTTT.

This clonotype was seen more than once but under ten times. V usage is TRBV12-3 or TRBV12-4 and J usage is TRBJ1-3, with a weak D call TRBD1 (6 bases). The CDR3 contains 15 residues. V shed 6 bases and J shed 4 bases, with 16 bases lying between them. In DNA, the CDR3 is TGTGCCAGCAGAAAAGGGACAACGAGCGGAAACACCATATATTTT. Residues: CASRKGTTSGNTIYF.

The table lists this clonotype with a few counts. The rearrangement joins TRBV27 to TRBJ2-3; 8 positions agree with TRBD2. V trimming: 7 bases; J trimming: 6 bases; junction bases outside the gene matches: 9. The CDR3 length is 14 residues. Germline lookup yields CDR1 MNHEY and CDR2 SMNVEV (reference sequence). The CDR3 reads CASTVVAGKDTQYF. The DNA for the CDR3 is TGTGCCAGCACGGTGGTAGCGGGGAAGGATACGCAGTATTTT.

This clonotype was picked up many times. The CDR3 sequence is CASSPFRTSGVDTQYF. The CDR3 DNA is TGTGCCAGCAGCCCTTTTCGGACTAGCGGGGTGGATACGCAGTATTTT. The chain has TRBV9 and TRBJ2-3; TRBD2 matches at 12 bases. CDR1 is SGDLS and CDR2 is YYNGEE in the germline V gene. The CDR3 runs 16 residues. With 4 bases clipped from V and 6 bases from J, the junction kept 9 bases outside the gene matches.